This entry is about one T cell receptor beta chain. Its antigen remains unidentified. The conserved closing phenylalanine or tryptophan is absent in this CDR3, likely reflecting a read error. The data were obtained in a study of metastatic and nonmetastatic thyroid tumors (TCRdb year 2020). Study-level background: Repertoires from peripheral blood and from tumor or nodule tissue samples of malignant and benign thyroid patients were compared.

Based on the germline V gene, the CDR1 and CDR2 sequences are MNHNS and SASEGT. The CDR3 spans 14 amino acids, including both terminal residues. Kept here is only the CDR3 DNA, which spans 42 bases and is read in frame from base 1. Ends trimmed: V by 6 bases, J by 2 bases; bases unmatched to a gene: 7. What the authors observed across the whole study: In both blood and tumor samples, malignant tumors were reported to have significantly higher TCR beta diversity than benign nodules.

The protocol used for the library was PCR. Sequenced on an Illumina HiSeq 4000. High-throughput sequencing was used to profile the CDR3 region of the TCR beta-chain in every patient. Per the original workflow: CDR3 differences across clinicopathological groups were used to build a classifier for discriminating distant-metastatic papillary thyroid cancer patients. The Shannon index was used to measure repertoire diversity, and the Morisita-Horn index was used to measure how similar tumor and blood repertoires were. TCRdb cleaned the public reads at Q25 with fastp, built clones with MiXCR and kept in-frame beta chains. What appears here as the V and J calls and clone size reflects TCRdb's work, not the paper's. The sample table shows tens of thousands of clones, and 20% to 25% are seen once. The ten biggest clones cover 4% to 5% of the sample. No patient had received any treatment before thyroid surgery. Patient clinical samples collected from about 2012 to 2019 were retrospectively analysed using T-cell receptor beta sequencing.

The rearrangement joined TRBV6-1 to TRBJ2-7; TRBD1 fits 7 bases in the junction. The source is a female donor with papillary thyroid cancer or a benign thyroid nodule (not recorded which). Some clones in this sample may be carry-over from other donors' samples. Sequences were obtained from blood. This receptor has the CDR3 CASSLDRQTYEQYL. The DNA is as follows: TGTGCCAGCAGCTTGGACAGGCAAACCTACGAGCAGTACCTC.